The 28 T cell receptor beta chains listed next were all sequenced from one sample in a study of graft-versus-host responses after intestinal transplantation. The data were produced by immunoSEQ multiplex PCR, yet TCRdb's version contains in-frame clones alone and is incomplete. The sample shows tens of thousands of clones, around 91% of them seen only once. These receptors' antigens are unknown. Specimen: unstimulated CD8+ T cells sorted from spleen or lymph node cells, collected before intestinal transplant. The receptors originated from a human donor who received an intestinal transplant.

The chain combines TRBV6-6 with TRBJ2-2, with no clear D. V lost 8 bases, J lost 6 bases, and 10 bases lay in between. The CDR3 spans 12 residues. Germline V lookup: CDR1 MNHNY, CDR2 SVGAGI (reference sequence). Here the CDR3 DNA reads TGTGCCAGCGCCCCGGTGGCCGGGGAGCTGTTTTTT. Translating gives CASAPVAGELFF.

The rearrangement joins TRBV4-2 to TRBJ2-7; weak D call: TRBD2 (7 bases). CDR3 length: 14 amino acids. V dropped 1 base and J dropped 4 bases, with 11 bases sitting between them. The germline CDR1 and CDR2 sequences are LGHNA and YNFKEQ. The CDR3 bases are TGTGCCAGCAGCCAAGGGGGGGGCCGGTACGAGCAGTACTTC. Its protein product is CASSQGGGRYEQYF.

This chain uses TRBV2 with TRBJ2-2; 15 positions match TRBD2. Trimming at V came to 7 bases and at J to 1 base, leaving 4 bases not matched to a gene. Germline V gene sequence: CDR1 SNHLY, CDR2 FYNNEI. The CDR3 length is 17 residues. CDR3 loop: CASTGLAGGQNTGELFF. The CDR3 coding sequence is TGTGCCAGCACGGGACTAGCGGGGGGCCAGAACACCGGGGAGCTGTTTTTT. Complete variable domain (other parts from reference TRBV2 and TRBJ2-2): EPEVTQTPSHQVTQMGQEVILRCVPISNHLYFYWYRQILGQKVEFLVSFYNNEISEKSEIFDDQFSVERPDGSNFTLKIRSTKLEDSAMYFCASTGLAGGQNTGELFFGEGSRLTVL.

This rearrangement joins TRBV11-2 to TRBJ2-1, with D maybe TRBD2 (6 bases). This CDR3 region has 15 residues. Trimming stripped 4 bases from V and 0 bases from J, with 10 bases between. Germline V gene lookup returns CDR1 SGHAT and CDR2 FQNNGV. CDR3: CASSSDGSSYNEQFF. In DNA, the CDR3 is TGTGCCAGCAGCTCCGACGGGAGCTCCTACAATGAGCAGTTCTTC.

The chain is built from TRBV9 and TRBJ2-1; D remains ambiguous. V gave up 3 bases and J gave up 10 bases, with 8 bases separating them. This CDR3 spans 11 amino acids. In germline, CDR1 is SGDLS, CDR2 YYNGEE. The CDR3 reads CASSGPREQFF. The CDR3 DNA is TGTGCCAGCAGCGGTCCTAGGGAGCAGTTCTTC.

The chain recombines TRBV10-3 with TRBJ1-6; perhaps TRBD1 as D (5 bases). V lost 11 bases, J lost 0 bases, and 17 bases lay in between. The germline CDR1 and CDR2 sequences are ENHRY and SYGVKD. The length of the CDR3 is 16 residues. The CDR3 region is CASQGLPSSYNSPLHF. CDR3 nucleotides: TGTGCCTCCCAGGGACTTCCGAGCTCCTATAATTCACCCCTCCACTTT.

As regards this clone: Because it lacks the conserved phenylalanine or tryptophan at the end, this CDR3 is likely a read error. This chain uses TRBV4-1 with TRBJ1-2; TRBD1 might be the D (5 bases). The germline gives CDR1 MGHRA, CDR2 YSYEKL. V was cut by 0 bases and J by 5 bases, with 16 bases left in between. This CDR3 comprises 16 residues. CDR3 sequence: CASSQDRMGLRYGYTL. For the CDR3, the DNA is TGCGCCAGCAGCCAAGATCGGATGGGGCTCAGATATGGCTACACCCTC.

This rearrangement joins TRBV27 to TRBJ2-4, with a tentative D call TRBD1 (6 bases). CDR1 MNHEY and CDR2 SMNVEV come from the germline V gene (reference sequence). Deletions cut 5 bases from V and 0 bases from J, with 14 bases between. This CDR3 contains 16 residues. The CDR3 DNA follows: TGTGCCAGCAGTCCACTAGGGGGTGTAGCCAAAAACATTCAGTACTTC. It specifies CASSPLGGVAKNIQYF.

The V and J genes are TRBV2 and TRBJ2-7, with TRBD1 as a possible D gene (6 bases). V gave up 7 bases and J gave up 5 bases, with 21 bases separating them. The CDR3 consists of 15 residues. Germline values: CDR1 SNHLY, CDR2 FYNNEI. The CDR3 nucleotides read TGTGCCAGCACCCCGAGGGACAAGGAACACAACGAGCAGTACTTC. Protein: CASTPRDKEHNEQYF.

This chain connects TRBV2 to TRBJ2-7; TRBD2 is a possible D gene (5 bases). CDR1 is SNHLY and CDR2 is FYNNEI in the germline V gene. The V end lost 7 bases, the J end lost 2 bases, and 15 bases lay between the germline ends. The CDR3 has 14 residues. CDR3 sequence: CASTEGAVPYEQYF. In DNA form, the CDR3 reads TGTGCCAGCACCGAGGGAGCGGTTCCCTACGAGCAGTACTTC. Full variable domain (missing parts from reference TRBV2 and TRBJ2-7): EPEVTQTPSHQVTQMGQEVILRCVPISNHLYFYWYRQILGQKVEFLVSFYNNEISEKSEIFDDQFSVERPDGSNFTLKIRSTKLEDSAMYFCASTEGAVPYEQYFGPGTRLTVT.

V usage is TRBV2 and J usage is TRBJ2-7; D is undetermined. The CDR3 covers 17 residues. Germline V gene data show CDR1 as SNHLY and CDR2 as FYNNEI. Trimming cost V 3 bases and J 0 bases, with 18 bases left between them. For the CDR3, the DNA is TGTGCCAGCAGTGATGGTATTGCGGCCGTGGGCTCCTACGAGCAGTACTTC. This gives the protein CASSDGIAAVGSYEQYF.

This rearrangement joins TRBV6-5 to TRBJ1-4; 8 positions agree with TRBD1. V lost 0 bases, J lost 3 bases, and 3 bases stayed unmatched. CDR1 is MNHEY and CDR2 is SVGAGI in the germline V gene. The CDR3 sequence is 16 residues long. Here the CDR3 reads CASSYSTGAANEKLFF. Written as DNA, the CDR3 is TGTGCCAGCAGTTACTCGACAGGGGCGGCTAATGAAAAACTGTTTTTT.

The chain links TRBV12-5 to TRBJ1-5; TRBD1 is a possible D gene (6 bases). Germline assignment: CDR1 LGHNT and CDR2 FRNRAP. The CDR3 loop spans 17 amino acids. The V end was cut by 2 bases, the J end by 4 bases, with 18 bases between. CDR3 loop: CASGLPPRGGVNQPQHF. The CDR3 bases are TGTGCTAGTGGTTTGCCTCCCCGAGGGGGTGTGAATCAGCCCCAGCATTTT.

The CDR3 DNA is TGTGCCAGCAGCCAATTACCGGGGGAAGGCTACACCTTC. The encoded protein is CASSQLPGEGYTF. The rearrangement uses TRBV16 and TRBJ1-2, with D perhaps matching TRBD1 (5 bases). Trimming took 1 base from V and 8 from J, leaving 11 bases between them. Germline CDR1 KGHSY, CDR2 FQNENV. The CDR3 runs 13 residues.

The chain's CDR3 is CASSTGTGNHEQYF. In nucleotides, the CDR3 is TGTGCCAGCAGCACCGGGACAGGGAACCACGAGCAGTACTTC. This rearrangement joins TRBV7-6 to TRBJ2-5; 9 bases align to TRBD1. Near its end, the DNA agrees better with TRBJ2-7, so the J call may be wrong. This CDR3 comprises 14 residues. Germline-derived CDR1 and CDR2 are SGHVS and FNYEAQ.

This chain uses TRBV10-3 with TRBJ1-2; 7 bases fit TRBD1. The CDR3 covers 13 residues. Germline CDR1 is ENHRY and CDR2 is SYGVKD. The trim removed 3 bases at V and 7 bases at J, leaving 5 bases unmatched. The CDR3 region has the DNA TGTGCCATCAGTGACGACAGGGTTTTTGGCTACACCTTC. It encodes CAISDDRVFGYTF.

The chain has TRBV19 and TRBJ1-5; TRBD1 matches 8 bases. Germline CDR1 reads LNHDA; CDR2 reads SQIVND (reference sequence). The trim removed 0 bases at V and 3 bases at J, leaving 4 bases unmatched. This CDR3 has 16 amino acids. The CDR3 here is CASSIDWGQANQPQHF. The CDR3 coding sequence is TGTGCCAGTAGTATAGATTGGGGACAGGCCAATCAGCCCCAGCATTTT.

The genes are TRBV13 and TRBJ1-4, with no clear D. V was clipped by 0 bases and J by 6 bases, with 8 bases between them. The CDR3 spans 14 residues. Germline loops: CDR1 PRHDT, CDR2 FYEKMQ (reference sequence). DNA for the CDR3: TGTGCCAGCAGCTTAGGTTTGGGCTATGAAAAACTGTTTTTT. This translates into CASSLGLGYEKLFF. Supplemented by reference TRBV13 and TRBJ1-4, the full variable domain reads AAGVIQSPRHLIKEKRETATLKCYPIPRHDTVYWYQQGPGQDPQFLISFYEKMQSDKGSIPDRFSAQQFSDYHSELNMSSLELGDSALYFCASSLGLGYEKLFFGSGTQLSVL.

The rearrangement links TRBV5-1 to TRBJ1-2, with 8 bases aligning to TRBD1. Germline CDR1 and CDR2: SGHRS and YFSETQ. Trimming took 4 bases from V and 6 from J; bases not matched to a gene: 11. The CDR3 totals 15 residues. The CDR3 sequence: CASSGTDRGLDGYTF. The CDR3 nucleotides read TGCGCCAGCAGCGGAACAGACAGGGGACTTGATGGCTACACCTTC.

The chain employs TRBV13 and TRBJ2-7; perhaps TRBD1 as D (5 bases). CDR1 and CDR2 (germline): PRHDT, FYEKMQ (reference sequence). The V and J ends lost 3 bases and 5 bases respectively, with 11 bases between them. This CDR3 is built from 13 residues. In DNA, the CDR3 is TGTGCCAGCAGCTTTGGGAAGGGGAACGAGCAGTACTTC. Its protein is CASSFGKGNEQYF.

The chain couples TRBV6-5 to TRBJ2-3; 8 bases fit TRBD1. Per the germline V gene, CDR1 is MNHEY and CDR2 is SVGAGI. V was clipped by 0 bases and J by 5 bases; unmatched bases: 4. This CDR3 is 15 amino acids long. Written as DNA, the CDR3 is TGTGCCAGCAGTTACTCGGACAGGGAGGTAGATACGCAGTATTTT. Residues: CASSYSDREVDTQYF.

The chain is built from TRBV6-6 and TRBJ2-7; D remains ambiguous. There are 13 residues in the CDR3. The germline CDR1 and CDR2 sequences are MNHNY and SVGAGI (reference sequence). Trimming left V 6 bases short and J 2 bases short, with 11 bases between. The CDR3 reads CASSYDKTYEQYF. CDR3 nucleotide sequence: TGTGCCAGCAGCTACGACAAGACCTACGAGCAGTACTTC.

The chain joins TRBV7-9 to TRBJ2-7, with TRBD2 as a possible D gene (6 bases). The CDR3 loop spans 12 amino acids. The V gene lost 5 bases and the J gene lost 4 bases, with 9 bases spanning the gap. In germline, CDR1 is SEHNR, CDR2 FQNEAQ (reference sequence). As DNA, the CDR3 is TGTGCCAGCAGCACGGGGGTATACGAGCAGTACTTC. Its translation: CASSTGVYEQYF. The full variable domain, rest sourced from reference TRBV7-9 and TRBJ2-7, is DTGVSQNPRHKITKRGQNVTFRCDPISEHNRLYWYRQTLGQGPEFLTYFQNEAQLEKSRLLSDRFSAERPKGSFSTLEIQRTEQGDSAMYLCASSTGVYEQYFGPGTRLTVT.

The V call is TRBV14, the J call TRBJ1-1, with 9 bases identical to TRBD1. CDR3 size: 15 residues. Germline trimming cut 4 bases from V and 4 bases from J; bases unmatched to any gene: 7. Germline CDR1 SGHDN, CDR2 FVKESK. CDR3 sequence (DNA): TGTGCCAGCAGCCTATCACAGGGGGCGGGCACTGAAGCTTTCTTT. The encoded protein is CASSLSQGAGTEAFF.

The genes are TRBV20-1 and TRBJ2-2; D is uncertain. The length of the CDR3 is 11 residues. Germline CDR1 and CDR2: DFQATT and SNEGSKA (reference sequence). The ends were cut back, 5 bases at V and 5 bases at J, with 6 bases in the middle. The CDR3 sequence: CSAPLTGELFF. Written as DNA, the CDR3 is TGCAGTGCTCCCCTTACCGGGGAGCTGTTTTTT.

The genes are TRBV19 and TRBJ2-7; the match to TRBD2 covers 12 bases. The CDR3 is 15 amino acids. Germline values: CDR1 LNHDA, CDR2 SQIVND (reference sequence). V was pared by 2 bases and J by 2 bases, with 1 base of the junction left unmatched. CDR3 sequence: CASSILAGGAYEQYF. The CDR3 bases are TGTGCCAGTAGTATACTAGCGGGGGGGGCCTACGAGCAGTACTTC.

This clone was seen just once. This chain links TRBV7-9 with TRBJ1-2, with TRBD1 identical over 7 bases. J lost 4 bases, V lost 4 bases, and 9 bases had no gene match. Germline CDR1 SEHNR, CDR2 FQNEAQ (reference sequence). CDR3 length: 15 residues. The CDR3 DNA reads as TGTGCCAGCAGCTCGACAGGGATTCCCTCCTATGGCTACACCTTC. Translating it yields CASSSTGIPSYGYTF.

Only one count was recorded for this clone. This sequence joins TRBV5-8 and TRBJ2-7, with TRBD2 matching over 12 bases. Per the germline V gene, CDR1 is SGHTS and CDR2 is YDEGEE. V was clipped by 5 bases and J by 2 bases; unmatched bases: 5. The CDR3 length is 15 residues. The CDR3 DNA is TGTGCCAGCAGTCGACTAGCGGGGGCCGCCTACGAGCAGTACTTC. Translating gives CASSRLAGAAYEQYF.